The 16 T cell receptor beta chains listed next were all sequenced from one sample in a study of neurological immune-mediated disorders. TCRdb re-analysed the 5' RACE reads in MiXCR, keeping a single row per CDR3 protein. The sample includes more than 75,000 distinct CDR3 sequences, around 3.4% of them seen just once. Sequenced: PBMCs. All receptors derive from a woman in her forties or fifties with multiple sclerosis.

This clonotype has a count of ten or more. This chain joins TRBV4-2 and TRBJ2-2; 7 positions agree with TRBD2. Losses at the gene ends were 1 base for V and 4 bases for J; bases not matched to a gene: 3. The CDR3 is made up of 15 amino acids. CDR1 and CDR2 from the germline V gene are LGHNA and YNFKEQ. DNA of the CDR3: TGTGCCAGCAGCCAAGGCCGGGGGGTCACCGGGGAGCTGTTTTTT. Translation: CASSQGRGVTGELFF.

At least ten counts were recorded for this clonotype. J is TRBJ1-4 and V is TRBV15; 7 bases are shared with TRBD1. The V and J ends lost 1 base and 6 bases, in that order; junction bases with no gene match: 5. The germline CDR1 and CDR2 sequences are LNHNV and YYDKDF (reference sequence). The CDR3 sequence is 15 residues long. DNA for the CDR3: TGTGCCACCAGCAGAGTACAGGGGTCTTATGAAAAACTGTTTTTT. Residues: CATSRVQGSYEKLFF.

This clonotype was seen many times. This sequence joins TRBV9 and TRBJ2-7, with 8 bases identical to TRBD1. Per germline, CDR1 SGDLS and CDR2 YYNGEE. V lost 3 bases, J lost 5 bases, and 10 bases stayed unmatched. The CDR3 loop spans 15 amino acids. The CDR3 DNA sequence: TGTGCCAGCAGCGACCGACAGGGGACGAACGACGAGCAGTACTTC. It encodes CASSDRQGTNDEQYF.

This clonotype was picked up many times. The CDR3 region has the DNA TGCAGTGCTCCGGACCGAACGAACACCGGGGAGCTGTTTTTT. This sequence encodes CSAPDRTNTGELFF. This chain links TRBV20-1 with TRBJ2-2; D is unclear. The CDR3 covers 14 residues. Germline CDR1 and CDR2: DFQATT and SNEGSKA (reference sequence). Trimming pared 5 bases from V and 0 bases from J, leaving 10 bases between.

This clonotype was detected many times. This chain links TRBV20-1 with TRBJ1-2; a possible D gene is TRBD1 (5 bases). Trimming stripped 5 bases from V and 0 bases from J, with 16 bases between. CDR3 length: 15 residues. Germline V lookup: CDR1 DFQATT, CDR2 SNEGSKA (reference sequence). In DNA form, the CDR3 reads TGCAGTGCTTTTGGGACGGGGGAAGCTAACTATGGCTACACCTTC. It codes for CSAFGTGEANYGYTF.

This clonotype occurred many times. V is TRBV5-1 and J is TRBJ2-7, with 7 bases fitting TRBD1. There are 15 residues in the CDR3. V lost 4 bases and J lost 1; bases outside the gene matches: 8. CDR1 SGHRS and CDR2 YFSETQ come from the germline V gene. CDR3 loop: CASSDGTAQSYEQYF. The CDR3 nucleotides are TGCGCCAGCAGCGATGGGACAGCCCAATCCTACGAGCAGTACTTC.

This clonotype was counted many times. CDR3 protein: CASSLSRGAPNYGYTF. In DNA form, the CDR3 reads TGTGCCAGCAGCTTAAGTCGAGGGGCACCTAACTATGGCTACACCTTC. V is TRBV7-3 and J is TRBJ1-2; D is perhaps TRBD1 (5 bases). This CDR3 region has 16 residues. Germline CDR1 SGHTA, CDR2 FQGTGA. The germline V and J ends were trimmed by 1 base and 0 bases, with 12 bases remaining between them.

The sample holds many counts of this clonotype. The J gene is TRBJ1-1, the V gene TRBV5-5; maybe TRBD1 (5 bases). V shed 3 bases and J shed 7 bases, with 22 bases lying between them. The CDR3 has 16 amino acids. Germline loops: CDR1 SGHKS, CDR2 YYEKEE (reference sequence). The CDR3 loop reads CASSYGLLRGGIEAFF. Written as DNA, the CDR3 is TGTGCCAGCAGCTACGGCCTACTGCGGGGCGGGATTGAAGCTTTCTTT.

In its sample, this clonotype was seen many times. The rearrangement links TRBV12-3 or TRBV12-4 to TRBJ1-1; 10 bases fit TRBD1. J was trimmed by 5 bases and V by 3 bases; bases with no gene match: 3. The CDR3 contains 14 residues. The CDR3 DNA reads TGTGCCAGCAGTTTGGACAGGGGGTTTACTGAAGCTTTCTTT. This translates into CASSLDRGFTEAFF.

This clonotype was seen repeatedly, ten times or more. V gene TRBV7-9 combines with J gene TRBJ2-1, with 9 bases that match TRBD2. V lost 2 bases to trimming and J lost 0 bases; unmatched junction nucleotides: 11. CDR1 is SEHNR, CDR2 FQNEAQ, per germline (reference sequence). This CDR3 is 19 amino acids long. CDR3 sequence: CASSLTEAGGPSSYNEQFF. CDR3 DNA sequence: TGTGCCAGCAGCTTAACGGAAGCGGGGGGACCCTCCTCCTACAATGAGCAGTTCTTC.

This clonotype was seen ten or more times. This rearrangement joins TRBV7-2 to TRBJ2-5; 9 bases fit TRBD2. Looked up from germline, CDR1 is SGHTA and CDR2 is FQGNSA. The V gene end was trimmed by 5 bases and the J gene end by 4 bases; junction bases not matched to a gene: 11. The CDR3 runs to 16 residues. CDR3 region: CASSQIGGGARETQYF. CDR3 sequence (DNA): TGTGCCAGCAGCCAGATCGGCGGGGGGGCAAGAGAGACCCAGTACTTC. Looking up the rest from reference TRBV7-2 and TRBJ2-5 gives the full variable domain: GAGVSQSPSNKVTEKGKDVELRCDPISGHTALYWYRQSLGQGLEFLIYFQGNSAPDKSGLPSDRFSAERTGGSVSTLTIQRTQQEDSAVYLCASSQIGGGARETQYFGPGTRLLVL.

This clonotype was counted ten times or more. The rearrangement uses TRBV5-1 and TRBJ2-2; unclear D gene. The CDR3 contains 12 residues. The germline gives CDR1 SGHRS, CDR2 YFSETQ. V lost 4 bases, J lost 5 bases, and 6 bases lay in between. CDR3: CASSRETGELFF. CDR3 in DNA: TGCGCCAGCAGCCGTGAAACCGGGGAGCTGTTTTTT.

This clonotype was recorded at least ten times. The chain is built from TRBV2 and TRBJ2-1; 8 positions agree with TRBD1. Germline-derived CDR1 and CDR2 are SNHLY and FYNNEI. CDR3 length: 18 residues. The V segment lost 7 bases and the J segment 5 bases; nucleotides outside the gene matches: 19. CDR3 residues: CASKGRLNRDRPHNEQFF. The DNA for the CDR3 is TGTGCCAGCAAAGGTCGTCTCAACCGGGACAGGCCACACAATGAGCAGTTCTTC.

This clonotype was recorded many times. This chain joins TRBV5-6 and TRBJ2-1, with a tentative D call TRBD1 (5 bases). The CDR3 runs to 16 residues. Germline lookup yields CDR1 SGHDT and CDR2 YYEEEE. V was shortened by 1 base and J by 5 bases, with 16 bases between the two germline ends. Here the CDR3 DNA reads TGTGCCAGCAGCTTGAGGGGTGCAGGGCGCGACAATGAGCAGTTCTTC. Encoded protein: CASSLRGAGRDNEQFF.

This clonotype was counted many times. This rearrangement joins TRBV12-3 or TRBV12-4 to TRBJ2-1, with no clear D. The CDR3 extends over 12 amino acids. Trimming took 0 bases from V and 9 from J, leaving 6 bases between them. Written as DNA, the CDR3 is TGTGCCAGCAGTTTAGCTGTCGGTGAGCAGTTCTTC. It codes for CASSLAVGEQFF.

This clonotype was picked up many times. The V and J genes are TRBV7-9 and TRBJ1-2; D might be TRBD1 (5 bases). The CDR3 sequence is 14 residues long. V lost 1 base and J 2 bases, leaving 8 bases between the germline ends. CDR1 and CDR2 (germline): SEHNR, FQNEAQ (reference sequence). CDR3 coding DNA: TGTGCCAGCAGCTTAGACCGACAGAACTATGGCTACACCTTC. Encoded protein: CASSLDRQNYGYTF.